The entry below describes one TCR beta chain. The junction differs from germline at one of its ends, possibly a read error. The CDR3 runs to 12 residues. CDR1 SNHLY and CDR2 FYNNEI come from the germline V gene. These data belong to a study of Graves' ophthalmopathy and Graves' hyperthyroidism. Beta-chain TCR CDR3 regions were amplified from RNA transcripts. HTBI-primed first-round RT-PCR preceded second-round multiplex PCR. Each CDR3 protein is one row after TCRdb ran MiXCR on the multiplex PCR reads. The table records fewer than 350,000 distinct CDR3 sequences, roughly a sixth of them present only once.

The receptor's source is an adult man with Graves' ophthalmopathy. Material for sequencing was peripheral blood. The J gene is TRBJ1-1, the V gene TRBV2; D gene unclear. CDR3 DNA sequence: TGTGCCAGCAATGTGTTTATTACTGAAGCTTACTTT. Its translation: CASNVFITEAYF.